The present T cell receptor beta chain was sequenced within a study of metastatic and nonmetastatic thyroid tumors. Overall study: The authors compared repertoires across blood and tumor or nodule tissue from malignant and benign thyroid patients.

About this clone itself: Its antigen remains unknown.

In the original workflow: Clinicopathological groups of papillary thyroid cancer showed CDR3 differences that were used to build a distant-metastasis classifier. Using MiXCR, TCRdb reanalyzed the PCR reads. TCRdb, not the original authors, processed these V and J calls. Here the sample spans 35,000 to 45,000 clones, around 21% being singletons. There were no patients who had received any treatment before thyroid surgery. Regarding the study as a whole: Compared with benign nodules, malignant thyroid tumors were reported to have significantly higher TCR beta diversity in both blood and tumor.

The sequence came from a female donor with papillary thyroid cancer or a benign thyroid nodule (not recorded which). Some clones in this sample may be carry-over from other donors' samples. The sample comprised blood.

DNA of the CDR3: TGCAGTGCTAGAGCGACGGCGGTTCCGATTGGTGAGCAGTTCTTC. Translation gives CSARATAVPIGEQFF. The J gene is TRBJ2-1, the V gene TRBV20-1; D gene unclear. The CDR3 runs to 15 residues. Germline V gene sequence: CDR1 DFQATT, CDR2 SNEGSKA (reference sequence). The V and J ends lost 1 base and 9 bases respectively, with 19 bases between them.